This TCR beta chain was recovered during a study of lymphopenia after photon versus proton radiotherapy. The CDR3 covers 12 residues. Germline V gives CDR1 LNHDA, CDR2 SQIVND (reference sequence). Trimming removed 2 bases at V and 5 bases at J, with 3 bases between. General study points: Photon-treated patients lost naive T cells and TCR diversity; proton-treated stayed stable. After lymphocyte nadir, photon-treated repertoires showed oligoclonal expansion, especially CD8+ Temra. Better survival with proton therapy was suggested as possible, not demonstrated.

The protocol was immunoSEQ multiplex PCR, while the TCRdb copy is restricted to in-frame clones and leaves out a portion. The sample holds 30,000 to 45,000 clones, 85% seen once. For this clone: Its target is unknown.

This clonotype originated in a man aged 50 to 60 with gastric cancer. The material was peripheral blood, obtained from a patient treated with photon-based radiotherapy. The rearrangement uses TRBV19 and TRBJ1-4; no reliable D call. This CDR3 is CASSIRNEKLFF. The CDR3 DNA reads TGTGCCAGTAGTATAAGGAATGAAAAACTGTTTTTT. The full variable domain, completed using reference TRBV19 and TRBJ1-4, is DGGITQSPKYLFRKEGQNVTLSCEQNLNHDAMYWYRQDPGQGLRLIYYSQIVNDFQKGDIAEGYSVSREKKESFPLTVTSAQKNPTAFYLCASSIRNEKLFFGSGTQLSVL.